This T cell receptor (beta chain) comes out of a study of T-cell reconstitution after alpha-beta-depleted transplantation in children. Study-level findings and limits: Alpha-beta T cells about two months after transplant reportedly derived from several hundred expanded graft clones. T-cell counts and diversity at one year following transplant were attributed mainly to newly produced T cells. Surviving recipient cells, namely T cells and thymic progenitors, were the source of high day-60 TCRbeta diversity in some patients.

This clonotype was detected a few times. Its antigen remains unknown. V lost 0 bases and J 7 bases, leaving 18 bases between the germline ends. Germline CDR1 LNHNV, CDR2 YYDKDF (reference sequence). This CDR3 is built from 16 residues. TCRbeta library preparation incorporated unique molecular identifiers. TCRdb processed the PCR reads anew with MiXCR; each CDR3 protein has one entry. The sample shows around 230,000 distinct CDR3 sequences, around a sixth of them seen only once. This specimen consisted of PBMCs, mostly from graft donor cells, obtained 360 days after TCRalphabeta/CD19-depleted stem cell transplant. The source of this sequence is a male patient under 10 years old who had a stem cell transplant for acute lymphoblastic leukemia, so the T cells may come from the graft donor. The V and J genes are TRBV15 and TRBJ1-2; maybe TRBD1 (5 bases). CDR3 loop: CATSRDAHRQGSGYTF. The CDR3 region has the DNA TGTGCCACCAGCAGAGATGCACACAGGCAAGGAAGTGGCTACACCTTC.